These T cell receptor beta chains were read from a single sample in a study of blood T cells in healthy people across ages. MiXCR was run by TCRdb on the 5' RACE reads, yielding one entry per CDR3 protein. The sample includes some 780,000 distinct CDR3 sequences, roughly 56% of them seen just once. Input material: blood. These receptors all stem from a man aged 35 to 55 in good health. Both conserved end residues are part of each CDR3. Each record gives: D gene, clone size, J gene, V gene, CDR3 DNA, CDR3 protein. D genes are given only for firm matches. Size values are once, few and many counts, or a class for expanded clones, and some rows have none.

-	-	TRBJ2-5	TRBV5-4	TGTGCCAGCAGCGCAAACCCGTGGATTGAGACCCAGTACTTC	CASSANPWIETQYF
-	-	TRBJ2-1	TRBV6-2/TRBV6-3	TGTGCCAGCAGTGGCCAGTCGGGGAGAGACAATGAGCAGTTCTTC	CASSGQSGRDNEQFF
TRBD2	-	TRBJ2-3	TRBV28	TGTGCCAGCAGTGGACGGACTAGCGGTACTGCAGATACGCAGTATTTT	CASSGRTSGTADTQYF
-	-	TRBJ2-5	TRBV2	TGTGCCAGCAGTGAAGTAGGGGGGCCAGAGACCCAGTACTTC	CASSEVGGPETQYF
-	-	TRBJ2-1	TRBV12-3/TRBV12-4	TGTGCCAGCAGTTTGAACCCAACCTCTGATGAGCAGTTCTTC	CASSLNPTSDEQFF
TRBD2	few	TRBJ2-5	TRBV24-1	TGTGCCACCAGTGAAAGCGGGAGGCGGGAGACCCAGTACTTC	CATSESGRRETQYF
TRBD1	many	TRBJ1-4	TRBV29-1	TGCAGCGTCGGTACAGGGGGCGCGATGAATGAAAAACTGTTTTTT	CSVGTGGAMNEKLFF
TRBD2	once	TRBJ2-1	TRBV28	TGTGCCAGCAGTTTGCGCGGGGGGGCCCTTAATGAGCAGTTCTTC	CASSLRGGALNEQFF
-	-	TRBJ2-5	TRBV11-3	TGTGCCAGCAGCCGGACCTCAATGGGGGAGACCCAGTACTTC	CASSRTSMGETQYF
-	-	TRBJ1-1	TRBV29-1	TGCAGCGTTGTTCGAGGGAACACTGAAGCTTTCTTT	CSVVRGNTEAFF
-	-	TRBJ1-5	TRBV12-3/TRBV12-4	TGTGCCAGCAGTCAAGGACGGGGTAATCGTCAGCCCCAGCATTTT	CASSQGRGNRQPQHF
-	-	TRBJ2-3	TRBV5-1	TGCGCCAGCAGCTTTATGAGCGGAGGGGCAGATACGCAGTATTTT	CASSFMSGGADTQYF
TRBD1	few	TRBJ2-5	TRBV6-6	TGTGCCAGCAGACCAGGGGGCCCGGGAGAGACCCAGTACTTC	CASRPGGPGETQYF
-	few	TRBJ1-2	TRBV24-1	TGTGCCACCAGTGATCCTTCAGGCCTGCGTGGCTACACCTTC	CATSDPSGLRGYTF
TRBD2	-	TRBJ2-7	TRBV9	TGTGCCAGCAGCGTAGAAGGTAGCGGGGGTTACAATGAGCAGTACTTC	CASSVEGSGGYNEQYF
-	-	TRBJ1-5	TRBV29-1	TGCAGCGTTGATTCAGGGGCGGGTCAGCCCCAGCATTTT	CSVDSGAGQPQHF
-	-	TRBJ1-1	TRBV7-2	TGTGCCAGCAGCCTAGTACGGCAGAACACTGAAGCTTTCTTT	CASSLVRQNTEAFF
-	few	TRBJ2-1	TRBV28	TGTGCCAGCTATGGCCTGGGTGAGCAGTTCTTC	CASYGLGEQFF
TRBD2	-	TRBJ2-3	TRBV20-1	TGCAGTGCTCTGGGACTAGCGGGAGTCTATAGCACAGATACGCAGTATTTT	CSALGLAGVYSTDTQYF
-	-	TRBJ1-2	TRBV10-3	TGTGCCATCAGTGAGTCGCGAGGGCTAGGCTATGGCTACACCTTC	CAISESRGLGYGYTF
TRBD1	-	TRBJ1-2	TRBV28	TGTGCCAGCAGTTCAAATCCGGGACAGGTCGTCGGTAACTATGGCTACACCTTC	CASSSNPGQVVGNYGYTF
-	-	TRBJ2-3	TRBV13	TGTGCCAGCAGCTTAGGGGGTTCTGGAGGCGGGGCAGATACGCAGTATTTT	CASSLGGSGGGADTQYF
-	-	TRBJ2-7	TRBV12-3/TRBV12-4	TGTGCCAGCAGCCCGACTAGGGCTAACAATGAGCAGTACTTC	CASSPTRANNEQYF
-	-	TRBJ2-5	TRBV3-1	TGTACCAGCAGCCAAATAGCGTCAGGCCGCCAACAAGAGACCCAGTACTTC	CTSSQIASGRQQETQYF
TRBD2	-	TRBJ2-1	TRBV7-7	TGTGCCAGCAGTCAGACCCTAGCGGGCGAGCAGTTCTTC	CASSQTLAGEQFF
-	-	TRBJ2-3	TRBV30	TGTGCCTGGACCGCCGGAGCAGATACGCAGTATTTT	CAWTAGADTQYF
TRBD2	-	TRBJ2-1	TRBV7-8	TGTGCCAGCAGCTCTGTTAAAGAGACTAGCGGCAGGCAGTTCTTC	CASSSVKETSGRQFF
-	once	TRBJ2-3	TRBV9	TGTGCCAGCAGCGCGAGACAAGGGATCACAGATACGCAGTATTTT	CASSARQGITDTQYF
-	-	TRBJ2-3	TRBV5-6	TGTGCTGGCGGGGAGACTGGCACAGATACGCAGTATTTT	CAGGETGTDTQYF
-	-	TRBJ2-5	TRBV5-1	TGCGCCAGCAGCTTGGATGGTGGGAGTAGCAAAGAGACCCAGTACTTC	CASSLDGGSSKETQYF
TRBD2	-	TRBJ2-2	TRBV29-1	TGCAGCGTTGGAGGACTAGCGGGAGTAACCGGGGAGCTGTTTTTT	CSVGGLAGVTGELFF
-	few	TRBJ2-7	TRBV20-1	TGCAGTGCCTTTGCAAACCGGGACAAGGACGAGCAGTACTTC	CSAFANRDKDEQYF
TRBD1	few	TRBJ2-5	TRBV10-3	TGTGCCATCAGTGACTCCGGACAGGGGGCAAGGGAGACCCAGTACTTC	CAISDSGQGARETQYF
-	few	TRBJ2-5	TRBV28	TGTGCCAGCAACCCTCTTGGACCGGGAGTCGGCAATGAGCAGTACTTC	CASNPLGPGVGNEQYF
-	-	TRBJ2-7	TRBV20-1	TGCAGTGCCCCCCAATTCCCGTCCGGGATTGAGCAGTACTTC	CSAPQFPSGIEQYF
-	-	TRBJ2-7	TRBV6-5	TGTGCCAGCAGTTACTTACCCCAGGGGATAGGGTACGAGCAGTACTTC	CASSYLPQGIGYEQYF
TRBD1	-	TRBJ2-5	TRBV5-4	TGTGCCAGCAGCTTGAAGAGGGGGCTAACGGGGGAGACCCAGTACTTC	CASSLKRGLTGETQYF
TRBD2	-	TRBJ2-2	TRBV7-6	TGTGCCAGCAGCTTAGCCGGGACTAGCAAGGGACACGGGGAGCTGTTTTTT	CASSLAGTSKGHGELFF
-	-	TRBJ2-7	TRBV7-2	TGTGCCAGCAGGCTAGCAGGGGGGATCGAGCAGTACTTC	CASRLAGGIEQYF
-	-	TRBJ2-5	TRBV7-8	TGTGCCAGCAGCCCGCAAGAAGGACTCTCTATCGGAATGTACTTC	CASSPQEGLSIGMYF
-	-	TRBJ2-3	TRBV7-3	TGTGCCAGCAGCTTGGAACATAGCACAGATACGCAGTATTTT	CASSLEHSTDTQYF
TRBD1	few	TRBJ2-1	TRBV6-6	TGTGCCAGCAGTCCACAGGGGGCAGACGAGCAGTTCTTC	CASSPQGADEQFF
-	few	TRBJ2-7	TRBV12-3/TRBV12-4	TGTGCCAGCAGTCTAAGGCGGGCGATCTACGAGCAGTACTTC	CASSLRRAIYEQYF
-	-	TRBJ2-4	TRBV10-3	TGTGCCATCAGCAAGGGACTAGCCAAAAACATTCAGTACTTC	CAISKGLAKNIQYF
-	once	TRBJ1-1	TRBV4-1	TGCGCCATCTCCCGCCCGGGTGACACTGAAGCTTTCTTT	CAISRPGDTEAFF
-	-	TRBJ1-1	TRBV12-3/TRBV12-4	TGTGCCAGCAGTTTATACAATGAAGCTTTCTTT	CASSLYNEAFF
-	-	TRBJ2-3	TRBV7-2	TGTGCCAGCAGCTCAACAAGCGGGTTGAATACGCAGTATTTT	CASSSTSGLNTQYF
TRBD1	-	TRBJ1-4	TRBV20-1	TGCAGTGCTAGTTGGCAGGGGGCAATTAATGAAAAACTGTTTTTT	CSASWQGAINEKLFF
TRBD1	-	TRBJ2-3	TRBV4-1	TGCGCCAGCAGCCAACTTTGGACAGGGGAGAGCACAGATACGCAGTATTTT	CASSQLWTGESTDTQYF
TRBD1	few	TRBJ2-4	TRBV9	TGTGCCAGCAGCACGGACCGGGACAGCACCATTCAGTACTTC	CASSTDRDSTIQYF
-	-	TRBJ2-1	TRBV2	TGTGCCAGCAGTGTCGTTGGCGGGGCCTACAATGAGCAGTTCTTC	CASSVVGGAYNEQFF
TRBD2	-	TRBJ2-3	TRBV24-1	TGTGCCACCAGTAACCCGGGACTAAACACAGATACGCAGTATTTT	CATSNPGLNTDTQYF
-	-	TRBJ2-3	TRBV28	TGTGCCAGCACGGAAACAGATACGCAGTATTTT	CASTETDTQYF
TRBD1	-	TRBJ2-4	TRBV7-2	TGTGCCAGCAGCCTAGATGGACAGGCGAAGTACTTC	CASSLDGQAKYF
-	-	TRBJ2-1	TRBV10-3	TGTGCCATCAGTGTGGAGGGGTCTGAGCAGTTCTTC	CAISVEGSEQFF
-	-	TRBJ2-1	TRBV7-9	TGTGCCAGCAGCCTTGCTTCACTACAGGGACGGTGGAACAATGAGCAGTTCTTC	CASSLASLQGRWNNEQFF
TRBD2	-	TRBJ2-1	TRBV5-1	TGCGCCAGCCGAGCAGCGGGGGGTATAACCTACAATGAGCAGTTCTTC	CASRAAGGITYNEQFF
-	-	TRBJ2-7	TRBV20-1	TGCAGTGCTAGAGAATTGGCCCAGATAGGTAACGAGCAGTACTTC	CSARELAQIGNEQYF
-	-	TRBJ1-5	TRBV20-1	TGCAGTGCTAGAGACTATAGCAATCAGCCCCAGCATTTT	CSARDYSNQPQHF
-	-	TRBJ1-1	TRBV7-2	TGTGCCAGCAGCCGGATCGCGCAGGGAGGGACTGAAGCTTTCTTT	CASSRIAQGGTEAFF